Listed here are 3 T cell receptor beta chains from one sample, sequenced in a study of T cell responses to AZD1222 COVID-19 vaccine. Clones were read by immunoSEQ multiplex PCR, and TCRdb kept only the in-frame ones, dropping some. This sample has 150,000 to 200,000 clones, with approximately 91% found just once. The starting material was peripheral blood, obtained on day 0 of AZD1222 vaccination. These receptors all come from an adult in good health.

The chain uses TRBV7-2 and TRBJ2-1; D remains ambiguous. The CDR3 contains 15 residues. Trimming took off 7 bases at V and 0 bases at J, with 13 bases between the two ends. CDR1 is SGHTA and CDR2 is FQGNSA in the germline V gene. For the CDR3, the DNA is TGTGCCAGCAAAAGGTACTCCAGCTCCTACAATGAGCAGTTCTTC. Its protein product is CASKRYSSSYNEQFF.

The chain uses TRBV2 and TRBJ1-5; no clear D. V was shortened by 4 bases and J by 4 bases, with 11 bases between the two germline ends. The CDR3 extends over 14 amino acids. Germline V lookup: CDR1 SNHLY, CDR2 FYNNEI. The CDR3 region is CASSGRPANQPQHF. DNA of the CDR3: TGTGCCAGCAGTGGTCGTCCAGCTAATCAGCCCCAGCATTTT. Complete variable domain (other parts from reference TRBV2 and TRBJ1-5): EPEVTQTPSHQVTQMGQEVILRCVPISNHLYFYWYRQILGQKVEFLVSFYNNEISEKSEIFDDQFSVERPDGSNFTLKIRSTKLEDSAMYFCASSGRPANQPQHFGDGTRLSIL.

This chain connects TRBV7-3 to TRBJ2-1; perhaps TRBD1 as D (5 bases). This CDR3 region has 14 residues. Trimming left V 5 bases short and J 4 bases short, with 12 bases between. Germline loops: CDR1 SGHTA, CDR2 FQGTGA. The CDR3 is CASSQTPGYNEQFF. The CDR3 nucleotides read TGTGCCAGCAGCCAAACCCCAGGGTACAATGAGCAGTTCTTC.